One T cell receptor beta chain is described in this entry. Its target is unknown. V was shortened by 0 bases and J by 1 base, with 7 bases between the two germline ends. The V gene's germline CDR1 is SGHDT and CDR2 YYEEEE. The CDR3 extends over 15 amino acids. At survey level, the immunoSEQ assay was run in its v3.0 version. A per-sample goal of about 40,000-55,000 T-cell genomes was targeted by sequencing. Some clones are missing from TCRdb's copy, which holds only in-frame ones; the method was immunoSEQ multiplex PCR. The table lists about 19,000 clones, about nine tenths of them singletons. Inclusion required at least two post-ART and at least one pre-ART PBMC samples. Without exception, participants with HIV were treated in the United States. These data come from a study of long-term antiretroviral therapy in people with HIV. Study outcomes and limitations: Clones that expanded before ART (that is, prior to treatment) dominated the repertoire at all time points.

The gene calls are TRBV5-6 and TRBJ2-2; D is unclear. The sequence was collected from a man aged 40-50 years with HIV. The input for sequencing was unsorted PBMCs, taken 0.5 years after starting antiretroviral therapy. CDR3 sequence: CASSLGHRNTGELFF. For the CDR3, the DNA is TGTGCCAGCAGCTTGGGGCATCGGAACACCGGGGAGCTGTTTTTT.